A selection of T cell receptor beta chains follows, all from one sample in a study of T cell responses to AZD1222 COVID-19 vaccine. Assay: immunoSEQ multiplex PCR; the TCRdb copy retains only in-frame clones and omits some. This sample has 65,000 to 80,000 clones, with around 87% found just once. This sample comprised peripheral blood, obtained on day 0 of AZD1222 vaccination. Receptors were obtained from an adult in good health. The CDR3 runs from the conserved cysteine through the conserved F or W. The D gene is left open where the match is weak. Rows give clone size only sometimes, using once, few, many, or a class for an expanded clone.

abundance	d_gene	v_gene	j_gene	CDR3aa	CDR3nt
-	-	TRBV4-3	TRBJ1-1	CASSQGGITEAFF	TGCGCCAGCAGCCAAGGAGGGATCACTGAAGCTTTCTTT
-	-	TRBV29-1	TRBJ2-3	CSVDNRQLTTDTQYF	TGCAGCGTTGATAATAGACAGTTAACCACAGATACGCAGTATTTT
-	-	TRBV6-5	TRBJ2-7	CASNPSLSYEQYF	TGTGCCAGCAACCCCAGCCTCTCCTACGAGCAGTACTTC
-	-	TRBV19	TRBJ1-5	CASSIGLGGNQPQHF	TGTGCCAGTAGTATCGGCCTGGGGGGCAATCAGCCCCAGCATTTT
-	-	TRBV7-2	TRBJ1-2	CASSLARGTYGYTF	TGTGCCAGCAGCTTAGCGAGGGGGACCTATGGCTACACCTTC
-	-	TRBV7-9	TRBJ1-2	CASSLTGAGVDGYTF	TGTGCCAGCAGTTTGACCGGGGCAGGGGTAGATGGCTACACCTTC
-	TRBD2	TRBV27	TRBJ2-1	CASSLELAGGPSLF	TGTGCCAGCAGTTTAGAACTAGCGGGAGGCCCCAGTCTCTTC
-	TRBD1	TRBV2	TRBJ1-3	CASSGTGVPDTIYF	TGTGCCAGCAGTGGAACAGGGGTGCCGGACACCATATATTTT
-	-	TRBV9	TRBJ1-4	CASSGGTTNEKLFF	TGTGCCAGCAGCGGGGGGACAACTAATGAAAAACTGTTTTTT
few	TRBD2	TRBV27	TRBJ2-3	CASSGTSPWDTQYF	TGTGCCAGCAGTGGGACTAGTCCGTGGGATACGCAGTATTTT
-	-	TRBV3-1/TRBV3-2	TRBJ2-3	CASSRDYRYTDTQYF	TGTGCCAGCAGCCGCGACTACCGATACACAGATACGCAGTATTTT
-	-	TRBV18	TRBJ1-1	CASSPLVDTEAFF	TGTGCCAGCTCACCACTTGTGGACACTGAAGCTTTCTTT
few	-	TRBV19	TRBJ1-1	CASSTRRRGTNTEAFF	TGTGCCAGTAGTACCCGGAGGCGGGGCACTAACACTGAAGCTTTCTTT
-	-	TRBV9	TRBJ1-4	CASSSEGATNEKLFF	TGTGCCAGCAGCTCCGAGGGGGCAACTAATGAAAAACTGTTTTTT
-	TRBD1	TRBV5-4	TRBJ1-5	CASSLEEGGCGNQPQHF	TGTGCCAGCAGCTTGGAGGAAGGGGGCTGTGGCAATCAGCCCCAGCATTTT
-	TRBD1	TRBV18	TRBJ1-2	CASSTGTGSGGYTF	TGTGCCAGCTCAACCGGGACAGGGTCGGGTGGCTACACCTTC
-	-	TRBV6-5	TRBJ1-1	CASSYSSRSHEAFF	TGTGCCAGCAGTTACTCGTCGAGGTCCCATGAAGCTTTCTTT
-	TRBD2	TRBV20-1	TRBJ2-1	CSARPGTMQFF	TGCAGTGCTCGCCCCGGGACTATGCAGTTCTTC
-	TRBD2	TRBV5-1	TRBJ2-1	CASSLDMTSGSNEQFF	TGCGCCAGCAGCTTGGATATGACTAGCGGGAGCAATGAGCAGTTCTTC
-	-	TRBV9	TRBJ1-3	CASSGSKPSDRDSGNTIYF	TGTGCCAGCAGCGGATCCAAACCCAGCGACCGGGACTCTGGAAACACCATATATTTT
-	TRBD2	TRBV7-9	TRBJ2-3	CASSPRTSGSPTDTQYF	TGTGCCAGCAGCCCCCGGACTAGCGGGAGTCCGACAGATACGCAGTATTTT
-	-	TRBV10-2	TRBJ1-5	CASSDQVVRGRLYSNQPQHF	TGCGCCAGCAGTGACCAGGTAGTAAGGGGGAGGCTTTATAGCAATCAGCCCCAGCATTTT
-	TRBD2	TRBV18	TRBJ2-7	CASSPPEAGGREQYF	TGTGCCAGCTCACCACCGGAAGCGGGAGGCAGGGAGCAGTACTTC
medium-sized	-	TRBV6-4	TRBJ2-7	CASILQGSGGGEQYF	TGTGCCAGCATCCTACAAGGGTCCGGAGGGGGCGAGCAGTACTTC
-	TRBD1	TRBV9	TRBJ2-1	CASSAFTGVGNEQFF	TGTGCCAGCAGCGCGTTTACAGGGGTAGGGAATGAGCAGTTCTTC
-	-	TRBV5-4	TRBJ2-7	CASSGFGLSYEQYF	TGTGCCAGCAGCGGATTTGGTCTATCCTACGAGCAGTACTTC
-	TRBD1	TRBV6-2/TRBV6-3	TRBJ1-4	CASSSADRAGEKLFF	TGTGCCAGCAGTTCTGCCGACAGGGCGGGTGAAAAACTGTTTTTT
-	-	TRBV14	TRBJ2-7	CASSQSLLREQYF	TGTGCCAGCAGCCAATCCCTGCTTCGCGAGCAGTACTTC
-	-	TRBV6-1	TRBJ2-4	CASSEAGGMGNIQYF	TGTGCCAGCAGTGAAGCGGGCGGGATGGGGAACATTCAGTACTTC
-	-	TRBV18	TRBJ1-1	CASSPPEGSVTEAFF	TGTGCCAGCTCACCACCGGAGGGGTCGGTCACTGAAGCTTTCTTT
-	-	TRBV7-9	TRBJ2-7	CASSSIYEQYF	TGTGCCAGCAGCTCCATATACGAGCAGTACTTC
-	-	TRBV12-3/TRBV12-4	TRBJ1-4	CASSSSGPLVIF	-
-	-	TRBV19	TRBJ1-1	CASSLRWNTEAFF	TGTGCCAGTAGCTTAAGATGGAACACTGAAGCTTTCTTT
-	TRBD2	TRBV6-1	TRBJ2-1	CASSELAGVGSEQFF	TGTGCCAGCAGTGAGTTAGCGGGAGTGGGCAGTGAGCAGTTCTTC
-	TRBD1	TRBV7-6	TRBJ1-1	CASSSSGTAITEAFF	TGTGCCAGCAGCTCCTCCGGGACAGCCATCACTGAAGCTTTCTTT
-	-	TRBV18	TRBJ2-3	CASSPPGSDTQYF	TGTGCCAGCTCACCACCGGGGTCAGATACGCAGTATTTT
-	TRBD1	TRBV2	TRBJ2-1	CASRSQGVLNEQFF	TGTGCCAGCAGATCCCAGGGGGTCCTCAATGAGCAGTTCTTC
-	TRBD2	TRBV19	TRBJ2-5	CASSMGTSGSYQETQYF	TGTGCCAGTAGTATGGGGACTAGCGGATCGTACCAAGAGACCCAGTACTTC
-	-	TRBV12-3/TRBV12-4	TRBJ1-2	CASSLPGAGGYTF	TGTGCCAGCAGTTTACCGGGGGCCGGTGGCTACACCTTC
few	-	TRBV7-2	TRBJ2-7	CASSFLGQFYEQYF	TGTGCCAGCAGCTTCCTAGGACAGTTCTACGAGCAGTACTTC
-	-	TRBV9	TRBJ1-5	CASSEGPGSQPQHF	TGTGCCAGCAGCGAGGGTCCGGGCAGTCAGCCCCAGCATTTT
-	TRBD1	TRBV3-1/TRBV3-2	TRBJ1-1	CASSQNRGTEAFF	TGTGCCAGCAGCCAGAACAGGGGAACTGAAGCTTTCTTT
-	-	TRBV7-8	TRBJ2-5	CASNVLRGETQYF	TGTGCCAGCAACGTCTTAAGGGGGGAGACCCAGTACTTC
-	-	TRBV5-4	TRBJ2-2	CASSFRTVRTGELFF	TGTGCCAGCAGCTTCAGGACAGTGCGGACCGGGGAGCTGTTTTTT
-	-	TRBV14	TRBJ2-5	CASSQSFGSGTTYF	-
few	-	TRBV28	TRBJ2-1	CASNQYGRWSSYNEQFF	TGTGCCAGCAACCAGTATGGCCGTTGGAGCTCCTACAATGAGCAGTTCTTC
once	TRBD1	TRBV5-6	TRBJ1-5	CASSLRTGLFNQPQHF	TGTGCCAGCAGCCTCAGGACAGGGCTTTTCAATCAGCCCCAGCATTTT
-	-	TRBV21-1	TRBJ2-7	CASSNGDPTYEQYF	TGTGCCAGCAGCAATGGGGACCCTACCTACGAGCAGTACTTC
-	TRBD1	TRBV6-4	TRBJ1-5	CASSPRQGWVPQHF	TGTGCCAGCAGTCCCCGACAGGGGTGGGTGCCCCAGCATTTT
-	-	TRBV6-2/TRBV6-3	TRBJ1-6	CASSLLLGAPSPLHF	TGTGCCAGCAGCCTCCTCCTGGGGGCGCCTTCACCCCTCCACTTT
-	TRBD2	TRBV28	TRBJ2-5	CASSVTSGRAGETQYF	TGTGCCAGCAGTGTGACTAGCGGGAGGGCCGGGGAGACCCAGTACTTC
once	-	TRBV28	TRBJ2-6	CASTPTGASGANVLTF	TGTGCCAGCACCCCTACGGGGGCCTCTGGGGCCAACGTCCTGACTTTC
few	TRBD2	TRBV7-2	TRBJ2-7	CASSEAGVSEQYF	TGTGCCAGCAGCGAAGCGGGAGTGAGCGAGCAGTACTTC
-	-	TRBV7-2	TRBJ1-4	CASSSRQVTNEKLFF	TGTGCCAGCAGCTCCAGACAGGTTACCAATGAAAAACTGTTTTTT